The 22 T cell receptor beta chains reported below all come from one sample, sequenced in a study of quantifying T cell responses using KT2 cells. Background on the study: Reverse transcription used primers in the TCR alpha and beta constant regions.

A single-stranded UMI oligo with SP2 sequence was ligated to cDNA 3' ends. First-round PCR used roughly 4 cycles and beta primers RC1.1 and RC1.2 covering TRBC1 and TRBC2. MiXCR was run by TCRdb on the UMI-ligation and nested PCR reads, yielding one entry per CDR3 protein. The table shows tens of thousands of distinct CDR3 sequences, with roughly 11% occurring only once. The sequenced sample was PBMCs spiked with cells of the T cell clone KT2. The receptors come from a human donor.

In this sample, this clonotype turned up many times. The V gene is TRBV6-4, the J gene TRBJ1-1; D is perhaps TRBD1 (5 bases). CDR1 is MRHNA and CDR2 is SNTAGT in the germline V gene. The CDR3 is 15 residues long. V lost 6 bases and J lost 4, with 18 bases in between. The CDR3 here is CASSPGGEMATEAFF. The CDR3 bases are TGTGCCAGCAGCCCCGGGGGGGAGATGGCCACTGAAGCTTTCTTT.

This clonotype has a handful of counts. The genes are TRBV7-3 and TRBJ2-7; 7 bases match TRBD2. V dropped 1 base and J dropped 4; count of bases not matched to a gene: 7. The CDR3 is made up of 15 amino acids. Germline V gives CDR1 SGHTA, CDR2 FQGTGA. Here the CDR3 reads CASSLRGEAGYEQYF. The DNA for the CDR3 is TGTGCCAGCAGCTTAAGGGGGGAAGCGGGGTACGAGCAGTACTTC.

This clonotype came up a few times. CDR3 in DNA: TGCGCCAGCAGCCCCCTTGGGACAGGTAAAGACCAGCCCCAGCATTTT. Translating it yields CASSPLGTGKDQPQHF. This chain joins TRBV5-1 and TRBJ1-5, with TRBD1 matching over 8 bases. With 4 bases clipped from V and 7 bases from J, the junction kept 13 bases outside the gene matches. The CDR3 is 16 residues long. Germline CDR1 and CDR2: SGHRS and YFSETQ.

This clonotype is medium-sized by share. The V and J genes are TRBV6-4 and TRBJ2-3; tentatively, D is TRBD2 (6 bases). V was clipped by 4 bases and J by 5 bases, with 13 bases between them. Germline assignment: CDR1 MRHNA and CDR2 SNTAGT. The CDR3 contains 14 residues. This chain's CDR3 is CASSAGGEGDTQYF. Written as DNA, the CDR3 is TGTGCCAGCAGTGCCGGCGGGGAAGGAGATACGCAGTATTTT.

The table lists this clonotype with many counts. The V call is TRBV2, the J call TRBJ2-5; TRBD2 matches 10 bases. Germline V gene data show CDR1 as SNHLY and CDR2 as FYNNEI. The trim removed 4 bases at V and 3 bases at J, leaving 5 bases unmatched. The CDR3 sequence is 15 residues long. The CDR3 DNA is TGTGCCAGCAGTGTGAGGCTAGCGGGGGAAGAGACCCAGTACTTC. It yields the protein CASSVRLAGEETQYF.

This clonotype occurred many times. This chain uses TRBV29-1 with TRBJ2-7; D is undetermined. The CDR3 covers 13 residues. CDR1 SQVTM and CDR2 ANQGSEA come from the germline V gene. The V end was cut by 2 bases, the J end by 5 bases, with 13 bases between. CDR3 coding DNA: TGCAGCGTTGAACTGGGAATTTACGACGAGCAGTACTTC. Translation gives CSVELGIYDEQYF.

Ten or more counts support this clonotype. This CDR3 is CASSQGEGGHGAEQYF. Here the CDR3 DNA reads TGCGCCAGCAGCCAAGGGGAGGGGGGGCACGGCGCCGAGCAGTACTTC. J is TRBJ2-7 and V is TRBV4-3, with D possibly TRBD2 on 7 matching bases. The germline V and J ends were trimmed by 1 base and 6 bases, with 19 bases remaining between them. This CDR3 contains 16 residues. Germline CDR1 is LGHNA and CDR2 is YSLEER.

The J gene is TRBJ1-1, the V gene TRBV9, with D uncertain. Trimming left V 7 bases short and J 1 base short, with 17 bases between. CDR1 is SGDLS and CDR2 is YYNGEE in the germline V gene. CDR3 length: 15 residues. Here the CDR3 reads CASGRTPGPNTEAFF. CDR3 DNA sequence: TGTGCCAGCGGTCGAACACCTGGACCGAACACTGAAGCTTTCTTT.

This clonotype has a count of ten or more. This chain connects TRBV12-3 or TRBV12-4 to TRBJ2-7, with TRBD1 identical over 9 bases. The V segment lost 1 base and the J segment 9 bases; nucleotides outside the gene matches: 7. The CDR3 consists of 14 residues. The CDR3 protein is CASSLDRGRVGQYF. The CDR3 DNA is TGTGCCAGCAGTTTAGACAGGGGGCGCGTTGGGCAGTACTTC.

The V gene is TRBV7-3, the J gene TRBJ1-2; D remains unclear. Germline CDR1 reads SGHTA; CDR2 reads FQGTGA. V lost 1 base and J lost 5, with 11 bases in between. This CDR3 comprises 14 residues. This chain's CDR3 is CASSLKGFGYGYTF. CDR3 in DNA: TGTGCCAGCAGCTTAAAAGGGTTCGGATATGGCTACACCTTC.

The J gene is TRBJ1-2, the V gene TRBV2, with 8 bases lining up with TRBD1. Looked up from germline, CDR1 is SNHLY and CDR2 is FYNNEI. This CDR3 is 15 amino acids long. V was pared by 8 bases and J by 5 bases, with 13 bases of the junction left unmatched. CDR3 sequence reads: CASGSPDRGKYGYTF. In DNA form, the CDR3 reads TGTGCCAGCGGAAGCCCAGACAGGGGAAAGTATGGCTACACCTTC.

In its sample, this clonotype was seen many times. V and J are TRBV11-2 and TRBJ2-3; D is possibly TRBD2 (5 bases). The CDR3 contains 15 residues. V gave up 3 bases and J gave up 2 bases, with 12 bases separating them. The germline V gene encodes CDR1 SGHAT and CDR2 FQNNGV. The CDR3 sequence: CASSLASPSTDTQYF. The CDR3 coding sequence is TGTGCCAGCAGCTTGGCTAGCCCTTCCACAGATACGCAGTATTTT.

The chain couples TRBV20-1 to TRBJ1-6; a weak D match, TRBD1 (5 bases). Looked up from germline, CDR1 is DFQATT and CDR2 is SNEGSKA (reference sequence). V shed 3 bases and J shed 7 bases, with 13 bases lying between them. This CDR3 spans 14 amino acids. The CDR3 reads CSARWRGRNSPLHF. CDR3 DNA: TGCAGTGCTAGGTGGAGGGGCCGGAATTCACCCCTCCACTTT.

The gene calls are TRBV13 and TRBJ2-2; 10 bases match TRBD2. The CDR3 totals 16 residues. The junction had 4 bases not matched to a gene; V was cut back by 5 bases and J by 1 base. Germline CDR1 reads PRHDT; CDR2 reads FYEKMQ (reference sequence). DNA of the CDR3: TGTGCCAGCAGCAAAAGGACTAGCGGGAACACCGGGGAGCTGTTTTTT. Protein product: CASSKRTSGNTGELFF.

The chain's CDR3 is CASSQAPSSGSTQYF. The CDR3 DNA follows: TGTGCCAGCAGTCAGGCCCCTTCCTCGGGCTCTACGCAGTATTTT. The chain has TRBV7-3 and TRBJ2-3; the D is unclear. The V gene lost 6 bases and the J gene lost 8 bases, with 21 bases spanning the gap. The CDR3 loop spans 15 amino acids. Germline loops: CDR1 SGHTA, CDR2 FQGTGA.

The V call is TRBV20-1, the J call TRBJ2-7; tentative D call: TRBD1 (5 bases). V dropped 5 bases and J dropped 6 bases, with 8 bases sitting between them. Germline V gene lookup returns CDR1 DFQATT and CDR2 SNEGSKA (reference sequence). CDR3 size: 10 residues. CDR3: CSAHGAEQYF. CDR3 coding DNA: TGCAGTGCTCATGGGGCCGAGCAGTACTTC.

A few counts support this clonotype. The chain joins TRBV10-3 to TRBJ1-1, with D maybe TRBD1 (6 bases). Germline CDR1 is ENHRY and CDR2 is SYGVKD. The CDR3 consists of 14 residues. Trimming pared 10 bases from V and 6 bases from J, leaving 21 bases between. This chain's CDR3 is CATEKRGASAEAFF. CDR3 coding DNA: TGTGCCACCGAGAAACGGGGGGCGAGCGCTGAAGCTTTCTTT.

V is TRBV6-1 and J is TRBJ2-7; D not resolved. Trimming removed 0 bases at V and 2 bases at J, with 8 bases between. Germline V gene lookup returns CDR1 MNHNS and CDR2 SASEGT. This CDR3 region has 14 residues. In DNA form, the CDR3 reads TGTGCCAGCAGTGAAGCGCTTCCAGCCTACGAGCAGTACTTC. Protein: CASSEALPAYEQYF.

To note about this clonotype: It may be a read error: a sequence one base away is much more abundant. The V gene is TRBV2, the J gene TRBJ1-4; 10 bases match TRBD1. The CDR3 sequence is 14 residues long. Per the germline V gene, CDR1 is SNHLY and CDR2 is FYNNEI. CDR3 nucleotide sequence: TGTGCCAGCAGTCCGGGACAGGGGCTTGAAAAACTGTATTTT. Encoded protein: CASSPGQGLEKLYF.

V and J are TRBV9 and TRBJ2-1; 14 nucleotides agree with TRBD2. Per the germline V gene, CDR1 is SGDLS and CDR2 is YYNGEE. V trimming: 3 bases; J trimming: 1 base; junction bases outside the gene matches: 6. This CDR3 region has 18 residues. The DNA for the CDR3 is TGTGCCAGCAGCGCCGGGACTAGCGGGGGCCGATCCTACAATGAGCAGTTCTTC. It yields the protein CASSAGTSGGRSYNEQFF.

In this sample, this clonotype turned up a few times. The chain joins TRBV6-6 to TRBJ1-1; no clear D. Germline V gene data show CDR1 as MNHNY and CDR2 as SVGAGI (reference sequence). CDR3 length equals 14 residues. Trimming removed 3 bases from V and 0 bases from J, with 8 bases in between. The chain's CDR3 is CASSYGPMNTEAFF. The CDR3, as DNA: TGTGCCAGCAGTTATGGACCTATGAACACTGAAGCTTTCTTT.

This clonotype was detected many times. The V gene is TRBV29-1, the J gene TRBJ2-1, with D unclear. This CDR3 has 10 amino acids. V was clipped by 1 base and J by 10 bases, with 5 bases between them. From germline, CDR1 is SQVTM and CDR2 ANQGSEA. This CDR3 is CSVEGREQFF. CDR3 nucleotides: TGCAGCGTTGAAGGACGGGAGCAGTTCTTC.